What follows are 21 T cell receptor beta chains derived from one specimen sequenced in a study of T cell responses to AZD1222 COVID-19 vaccine. Produced via immunoSEQ multiplex PCR; TCRdb's table is partial and in-frame only. The repertoire holds just over 15,000 clones, with about 87% as singletons. Sequenced material: peripheral blood, taken 28 days after the second AZD1222 dose. All receptors come from an adult who received the AZD1222 COVID-19 vaccine.

The chain has TRBV6-5 and TRBJ1-6; no definite D call. Between the trimmed V and J ends, which lost 6 bases and 7 bases, there was a span of 13 bases. The CDR3 has 14 amino acids. The germline V gene encodes CDR1 MNHEY and CDR2 SVGAGI. The CDR3 protein is CASSNTNANSPLHF. The DNA for the CDR3 is TGTGCCAGCAGCAACACTAATGCGAATTCACCCCTCCACTTT.

This chain's CDR3 is CASSSRQGAGELFF. DNA for the CDR3: TGCGCCAGCAGCTCAAGACAGGGGGCCGGGGAGCTGTTTTTT. The chain links TRBV5-1 to TRBJ2-2; 9 bases fit TRBD1. This CDR3 spans 14 amino acids. Germline-derived CDR1 and CDR2 are SGHRS and YFSETQ. V lost 3 bases to trimming and J lost 6 bases; unmatched junction nucleotides: 3.

The chain recombines TRBV3-1 (or the pseudogene TRBV3-2) with TRBJ2-5; D perhaps matches TRBD2 (7 bases). The germline V gene has CDR1 LGHDT and CDR2 YNNKEL (reference sequence). The CDR3 consists of 15 residues. Trimming took off 0 bases at V and 3 bases at J, with 11 bases between the two ends. The CDR3 here is CASSQDPGGKETQYF. CDR3 bases: TGTGCCAGCAGCCAAGACCCGGGGGGCAAAGAGACCCAGTACTTC.

The CDR3: CASSLGAIETQYF. CDR3 bases: TGTGCCAGCAGTTTAGGGGCAATAGAGACCCAGTACTTC. The V and J genes are TRBV28 and TRBJ2-5; D might be TRBD1 (5 bases). Trimming took off 2 bases at V and 4 bases at J, with 8 bases between the two ends. The germline CDR1 and CDR2 sequences are MDHEN and SYDVKM. The CDR3 has 13 amino acids.

The V call is TRBV19, the J call TRBJ2-5; TRBD2 matches at 8 bases. CDR1 is LNHDA, CDR2 SQIVND, per germline (reference sequence). V lost 3 bases, J lost 1 base, and 7 bases stayed unmatched. The CDR3 totals 16 residues. CDR3 sequence reads: CASSIVASGSQETQYF. The CDR3 nucleotides read TGTGCCAGTAGTATCGTGGCTAGCGGGTCCCAAGAGACCCAGTACTTC.

The J gene is TRBJ2-5, the V gene TRBV28; maybe TRBD1 (6 bases). The ends were cut back, 7 bases at V and 1 base at J, with 10 bases in the middle. The CDR3 runs to 13 residues. Per the germline V gene, CDR1 is MDHEN and CDR2 is SYDVKM. CDR3 DNA sequence: TGTGCCAGCACTCGGGACATCCAAGAGACCCAGTACTTC. Translation: CASTRDIQETQYF.

The chain is built from TRBV29-1 and TRBJ2-1; 8 bases match TRBD2. The CDR3 spans 15 residues. In germline, CDR1 is SQVTM, CDR2 ANQGSEA. V was pared by 4 bases and J by 2 bases, with 7 bases of the junction left unmatched. The CDR3 region is CSVVRISGTYNEQFF. The CDR3 DNA reads TGCAGCGTTGTTCGTATTAGCGGGACCTACAATGAGCAGTTCTTC.

The chain couples TRBV19 to TRBJ2-7; TRBD1 matches at 7 bases. CDR1 is LNHDA and CDR2 is SQIVND in the germline V gene (reference sequence). The V and J ends lost 6 bases and 2 bases, in that order; junction bases with no gene match: 10. The CDR3 extends over 15 amino acids. CDR3 in amino acids: CASSINRGPTYEQYF. The DNA for the CDR3 is TGTGCCAGTAGCATCAACAGGGGACCCACCTACGAGCAGTACTTC.

CDR3 bases: TGTGCCAGAAGCTTGAAGAGGGAGATAGACAGCTCCGCCTATGGCTACACCTTC. Protein product: CARSLKREIDSSAYGYTF. The rearrangement links TRBV5-3 to TRBJ1-2; D may be TRBD1 (5 bases). TRBV5-3 counts as an open reading frame of uncertain function. V lost 1 base and J lost 4, with 23 bases in between. CDR3 length equals 18 residues.

Only one count was recorded for this clone. The chain links TRBV18 to TRBJ2-3; D gene unclear. This CDR3 is 13 amino acids long. The V and J ends lost 0 bases and 5 bases respectively, with 6 bases between them. Germline lookup yields CDR1 KGHSH and CDR2 LQKENI. DNA for the CDR3: TGTGCCAGCTCACCACCGGGTATAGATACGCAGTATTTT. It specifies CASSPPGIDTQYF.

This chain connects TRBV7-9 to TRBJ1-6, with D tentatively TRBD1 (5 bases). Germline CDR1 and CDR2: SEHNR and FQNEAQ (reference sequence). The V end lost 1 base, the J end lost 6 bases, and 10 bases lay between the germline ends. The CDR3 has 15 amino acids. This CDR3 reads CASSLGGGGNSPLHF. DNA of the CDR3: TGTGCCAGCAGCTTAGGCGGTGGGGGTAATTCACCCCTCCACTTT.

The chain links TRBV19 to TRBJ1-1, with a weak D call TRBD1 (5 bases). Germline V CDR1 and CDR2: LNHDA, SQIVND (reference sequence). The CDR3 sequence is 14 residues long. V was cut by 5 bases and J by 1 base, with 11 bases left in between. The CDR3 sequence: CASSDRQRNTEAFF. The CDR3 DNA sequence: TGTGCCAGTAGTGATCGACAGAGGAACACTGAAGCTTTCTTT.

The rearrangement uses TRBV5-1 and TRBJ2-7; possible D gene TRBD2, 5 bases. Germline V gene lookup returns CDR1 SGHRS and CDR2 YFSETQ. This CDR3 comprises 12 residues. CDR3 sequence: CASSGSSYEQYF. The CDR3 bases are TGCGCTTCAAGCGGCAGCTCCTACGAGCAGTACTTC.

V gene TRBV20-1 combines with J gene TRBJ1-2, with D possibly TRBD1 on 5 matching bases. Germline V lookup: CDR1 DFQATT, CDR2 SNEGSKA (reference sequence). Trimming shortened V by 3 bases and J by 3 bases, and 8 bases separated the two germline ends. The length of the CDR3 is 12 residues. CDR3 region: CSASGDDYGYTF. CDR3 sequence (DNA): TGCAGTGCTAGTGGGGACGACTATGGCTACACCTTC.

V usage is TRBV18 and J usage is TRBJ2-7; perhaps D is TRBD1 or TRBD2 (6 bases each). Germline V gene sequence: CDR1 KGHSH, CDR2 LQKENI. The CDR3 is 15 residues long. V dropped 4 bases and J dropped 1 base, with 14 bases sitting between them. CDR3: CASSRQEGSSYEQYF. The CDR3 DNA sequence: TGTGCCAGCTCACGACAGGAGGGGAGTTCCTACGAGCAGTACTTC.

The V gene is TRBV5-1, the J gene TRBJ1-4; tentative D call: TRBD1 (5 bases). Germline-derived CDR1 and CDR2 are SGHRS and YFSETQ. The CDR3 totals 15 residues. Trimming removed 4 bases from V and 2 bases from J, with 12 bases in between. The CDR3 reads CASSVEGSTNEKLFF. The CDR3 nucleotides are TGCGCCAGCAGCGTCGAGGGGAGTACTAATGAAAAACTGTTTTTT.

This clone came up once. The chain couples TRBV5-5 to TRBJ2-6; D is unresolved. This CDR3 comprises 16 residues. The V and J ends lost 4 bases and 2 bases respectively, with 13 bases between them. Germline V CDR1 and CDR2: SGHKS, YYEKEE (reference sequence). The CDR3 DNA reads TGTGCCAGCAGCCCGCGTGCGGATGCTGGGGCCAACGTCCTGACTTTC. Its protein product is CASSPRADAGANVLTF.

The J gene is TRBJ2-1, the V gene TRBV7-9; the D call may be TRBD1 or TRBD2 (5 bases each). V gave up 4 bases and J gave up 0 bases, with 10 bases separating them. The germline V gene encodes CDR1 SEHNR and CDR2 FQNEAQ (reference sequence). This CDR3 is built from 15 residues. CDR3 coding DNA: TGTGCCAGCAGCTCCCCAGGGAGCTCCTACAATGAGCAGTTCTTC. Residues: CASSSPGSSYNEQFF.

This clone appeared a few times. The chain employs TRBV7-8 and TRBJ2-7; TRBD2 agrees at 10 bases. Germline values: CDR1 SGHVS, CDR2 FQNEAQ. The V segment lost 4 bases and the J segment 7 bases; nucleotides outside the gene matches: 19. The CDR3 runs 18 residues. CDR3 residues: CASSSRHVTSGAPREQYF. The CDR3 nucleotides are TGTGCCAGCAGCTCGAGGCACGTTACTAGCGGGGCCCCTAGGGAGCAGTACTTC.

V usage is TRBV6-5 and J usage is TRBJ1-1; 7 bases map to TRBD1. Germline V gives CDR1 MNHEY, CDR2 SVGAGI. The ends lost 4 bases at V and 5 bases at J; junction bases unmatched: 4. CDR3 size: 13 residues. The CDR3 region has the DNA TGTGCCAGCAGTTGGGGACAGCCAACTGAAGCTTTCTTT. The encoded protein is CASSWGQPTEAFF.

The V call is TRBV7-3, the J call TRBJ2-7; TRBD2 agrees at 9 bases. Germline V gene lookup returns CDR1 SGHTA and CDR2 FQGTGA. The CDR3 has 14 amino acids. The trim removed 7 bases at V and 5 bases at J, leaving 9 bases unmatched. CDR3 DNA sequence: TGTGCCAGCAAGTTAGCGGGAGATCGAGACGAGCAGTACTTC. This gives the protein CASKLAGDRDEQYF. The full variable domain, its missing parts supplied by reference TRBV7-3 and TRBJ2-7, is GAGVSQTPSNKVTEKGKYVELRCDPISGHTALYWYRQSLGQGPEFLIYFQGTGAADDSGLPNDRFFAVRPEGSVSTLKIQRTERGDSAVYLCASKLAGDRDEQYFGPGTRLTVT.